These 19 T cell receptor beta chains were all obtained from the same sample, sequenced in a study of response to subunit inactivated influenza vaccine. TCRdb processed the RT-PCR reads anew with MiXCR; each CDR3 protein has one entry. The data contain over 800,000 distinct CDR3 sequences, 21% of them singletons. The sample here was PBMCs from blood, taken 5 days after vaccination. The receptor set was obtained from a man over 45 who received an inactivated influenza vaccine.

The chain combines TRBV3-1 with TRBJ2-7; D may correspond to TRBD1 or TRBD2 (5 bases each). This CDR3 comprises 17 residues. The V end was cut by 1 base, the J end by 2 bases, with 18 bases between. Germline V gene lookup returns CDR1 LGHDT and CDR2 YNNKEL (reference sequence). This CDR3 is CASSQVISWDQTYEQYF. Here the CDR3 DNA reads TGTGCCAGCAGCCAAGTAATATCATGGGACCAGACCTACGAGCAGTACTTC.

This clonotype was found a few times. The V call is TRBV18, the J call TRBJ2-2, with 11 bases fitting TRBD1. The length of the CDR3 is 16 residues. The trim removed 1 base at V and 3 bases at J, leaving 1 base unmatched. Germline-derived CDR1 and CDR2 are KGHSH and LQKENI. The CDR3 is CASSPRGQGDTGELFF. In nucleotides, the CDR3 is TGTGCCAGCTCACCACGGGGACAGGGGGACACCGGGGAGCTGTTTTTT.

A few counts support this clonotype. The chain recombines TRBV5-5 with TRBJ2-4, with TRBD2 identical over 15 bases. V dropped 4 bases and J dropped 7; count of bases not matched to a gene: 6. Germline loops: CDR1 SGHKS, CDR2 YYEKEE (reference sequence). The CDR3 totals 16 residues. Here the CDR3 DNA reads TGTGCCAGCAGCAAAGCCGGGACTAGCGGGGGGAACATTCAGTACTTC. Encoded protein: CASSKAGTSGGNIQYF.

This chain connects TRBV27 to TRBJ2-5; the D is unclear. The CDR3 runs 14 residues. CDR1 and CDR2 (germline): MNHEY, SMNVEV (reference sequence). V was shortened by 4 bases and J by 2 bases, with 11 bases between the two germline ends. The CDR3 reads CASSSWAGQETQYF. The DNA of the CDR3 is TGTGCCAGCAGTTCCTGGGCCGGGCAAGAGACCCAGTACTTC.

This clonotype was seen at least ten times. The J gene is TRBJ1-1, the V gene TRBV19; D not certain. CDR1 and CDR2 (germline): LNHDA, SQIVND (reference sequence). CDR3 length: 13 residues. The V end lost 2 bases, the J end lost 4 bases, and 8 bases lay between the germline ends. CDR3 sequence (DNA): TGTGCCAGTAGTATAAATCAGCTCACTGAAGCTTTCTTT. Its translation: CASSINQLTEAFF.

This rearrangement joins TRBV5-1 to TRBJ2-5; the D is unclear. Trimming took 5 bases from V and 4 from J, leaving 12 bases between them. The CDR3 extends over 13 amino acids. Germline CDR1 reads SGHRS; CDR2 reads YFSETQ. This CDR3 reads CASRVYRGETQYF. DNA of the CDR3: TGCGCCAGCAGGGTTTATCGAGGAGAGACCCAGTACTTC.

This clonotype was picked up a small number of times. The V gene is TRBV29-1, the J gene TRBJ2-7; 9 bases agree with TRBD1. Germline V gene lookup returns CDR1 SQVTM and CDR2 ANQGSEA. J gave up 2 bases and V 6 bases, and 8 bases lay outside the gene matches. The CDR3 is 14 residues long. The CDR3 region has the DNA TGCAGCGTGGGTACAGGGGGCCTAGCCTACGAGCAGTACTTC. Translation: CSVGTGGLAYEQYF.

The chain has TRBV24-1 and TRBJ2-3; the D is unclear. V gave up 7 bases and J gave up 1 base, with 11 bases separating them. The germline gives CDR1 KGHDR, CDR2 SFDVKD. The CDR3 is 14 residues long. DNA of the CDR3: TGTGCCACCAGCCCACGCGGAGGCACAGATACGCAGTATTTT. Residues: CATSPRGGTDTQYF.

V usage is TRBV6-2 or TRBV6-3 and J usage is TRBJ2-7, with 9 positions matching TRBD2. From germline, CDR1 is MNHEY and CDR2 SVGEGT. The CDR3 has 15 amino acids. J gave up 0 bases and V 6 bases, and 6 bases lay outside the gene matches. The CDR3 DNA reads TGTGCCAGCAGAAGGACTAGCGAAAGCTCCTACGAGCAGTACTTC. Its translation: CASRRTSESSYEQYF.

This chain uses TRBV6-2 or TRBV6-3 with TRBJ1-1, with D unclear. The V end was cut by 3 bases, the J end by 6 bases, with 11 bases between. The germline V gene has CDR1 MNHEY and CDR2 SVGEGT. The CDR3 length is 13 residues. CDR3 region: CASSYARMAEAFF. The CDR3 nucleotides are TGTGCCAGCAGTTATGCTAGGATGGCTGAAGCTTTCTTT.

The genes are TRBV21-1 and TRBJ2-1; the table names TRBD1, a call not compared with the DNA. TRBV21-1 counts as a pseudogene. The CDR3 loop spans 12 amino acids. Here the CDR3 reads CASSKSGRGPLF. Written as DNA, the CDR3 is TGTGCCAGCAGCAAGTCCGGGAGAGGTCCCCTCTTC.

The chain joins TRBV5-1 to TRBJ2-1, with D tentatively TRBD1 (6 bases). CDR3 length: 15 residues. The V end lost 4 bases, the J end lost 4 bases, and 15 bases lay between the germline ends. Germline loops: CDR1 SGHRS, CDR2 YFSETQ. CDR3 sequence reads: CASSLRQEIYNEQFF. The CDR3 region has the DNA TGCGCCAGCAGCCTGAGACAGGAGATTTACAATGAGCAGTTCTTC.

This chain joins TRBV11-2 and TRBJ1-1; TRBD1 matches 8 bases. With 5 bases clipped from V and 3 bases from J, the junction kept 8 bases outside the gene matches. This CDR3 has 15 residues. Germline V gene lookup returns CDR1 SGHAT and CDR2 FQNNGV. CDR3 sequence (DNA): TGTGCCAGCAGCCCTAGGACAGGGCCCTACACTGAAGCTTTCTTT. Residues: CASSPRTGPYTEAFF. Variable domain in full (rest from reference TRBV11-2 and TRBJ1-1): EAGVAQSPRYKIIEKRQSVAFWCNPISGHATLYWYQQILGQGPKLLIQFQNNGVVDDSQLPKDRFSAERLKGVDSTLKIQPAKLEDSAVYLCASSPRTGPYTEAFFGQGTRLTVV.

This clonotype has just a few counts. The V call is TRBV7-3, the J call TRBJ2-1; 9 bases are a match to TRBD1. Germline V gene sequence: CDR1 SGHTA, CDR2 FQGTGA. V shed 4 bases, J shed 4 bases, and the junction held 5 bases outside the gene matches. The CDR3 contains 15 residues. CDR3 loop: CASSSTGGGYNEQFF. The CDR3 coding sequence is TGTGCCAGCAGCTCCACAGGGGGCGGGTACAATGAGCAGTTCTTC.

V usage is TRBV16 and J usage is TRBJ2-1; 16 nucleotides line up with TRBD2. Per the germline V gene, CDR1 is KGHSY and CDR2 is FQNENV. The CDR3 has 20 amino acids. The trim removed 4 bases at V and 0 bases at J, leaving 9 bases unmatched. The CDR3 is CASSRLGLAGGTSSYNEQFF. The CDR3 DNA follows: TGTGCCAGCAGCCGATTGGGACTAGCGGGGGGGACAAGCTCCTACAATGAGCAGTTCTTC.

The J gene is TRBJ2-5, the V gene TRBV6-2 or TRBV6-3, with unresolved D. V gave up 6 bases and J gave up 5 bases, with 16 bases separating them. There are 14 residues in the CDR3. CDR1 and CDR2 from the germline V gene are MNHEY and SVGEGT. The CDR3 spells CASSYPKERETQYF. In nucleotides, the CDR3 is TGTGCCAGCAGCTATCCAAAAGAGAGGGAGACCCAGTACTTC.

The chain employs TRBV30 and TRBJ1-1; tentative D call: TRBD1 (6 bases). The germline V gene encodes CDR1 GTSNPN and CDR2 SVGIG (reference sequence). V was clipped by 6 bases and J by 1 base, with 27 bases between them. This CDR3 has 18 residues. The DNA of the CDR3 is TGTGCCTGCCCCTACAGGGAACTACACCCCGCTTCGAACACTGAAGCTTTCTTT. Its translation: CACPYRELHPASNTEAFF.

The chain combines TRBV6-5 with TRBJ1-1; D is unresolved. The CDR3 has 16 amino acids. V lost 2 bases and J 0 bases, leaving 13 bases between the germline ends. Germline assignment: CDR1 MNHEY and CDR2 SVGAGI. This CDR3 reads CASSYDWDIMNTEAFF. The CDR3 DNA reads TGTGCCAGCAGTTACGACTGGGATATAATGAACACTGAAGCTTTCTTT.

Only a few counts were recorded for this clonotype. The rearrangement links TRBV27 to TRBJ2-1, with D perhaps TRBD2 (6 bases). CDR3 length: 14 residues. Trimming removed 6 bases at V and 2 bases at J, with 11 bases between. From germline, CDR1 is MNHEY and CDR2 SMNVEV (reference sequence). CDR3 sequence reads: CASRLGRPYNEQFF. The CDR3 DNA sequence: TGTGCCAGCAGACTCGGGAGACCCTACAATGAGCAGTTCTTC.